This passage covers 13 T cell receptor beta chains from one sample sequenced in a study of blood T cells in healthy people across ages. Primed by a sample-barcoded 5' primer and a J-beta primer mix, a second PCR proceeded for 7 to 11 cycles. TCRdb reprocessed the 5' RACE reads with MiXCR, giving one entry per CDR3 protein. The sample lists around 1,100,000 distinct CDR3 sequences, more than 30% seen once, with roughly 14% in the top ten. Sequencing was performed on blood. These receptors were collected from a man aged 18 to 29 in good health.

This clonotype was seen more than once but under ten times. The chain recombines TRBV11-2 with TRBJ2-5; no firm D call. From germline, CDR1 is SGHAT and CDR2 FQNNGV. Between the trimmed V and J ends, which lost 1 base and 5 bases, there was a span of 14 bases. CDR3 size: 15 residues. CDR3 loop: CASSLGLVSAETQYF. The CDR3, as DNA: TGTGCCAGCAGCTTAGGTCTTGTTTCAGCGGAGACCCAGTACTTC. Full variable domain (rest looked up from reference TRBV11-2 and TRBJ2-5): EAGVAQSPRYKIIEKRQSVAFWCNPISGHATLYWYQQILGQGPKLLIQFQNNGVVDDSQLPKDRFSAERLKGVDSTLKIQPAKLEDSAVYLCASSLGLVSAETQYFGPGTRLLVL.

In regard to this clonotype: One base away lies a much larger clone, so this may be a sequencing read error. The chain carries TRBV5-1 and TRBJ2-7, with a possible D match to TRBD2 (5 bases). The CDR3 consists of 14 residues. V was cut by 4 bases and J by 3 bases, with 14 bases left in between. Germline V lookup: CDR1 SGHRS, CDR2 YFSETQ. CDR3 nucleotides: TGCGCCAGCAGCGTGGAAAGAGGGAACTACGAGCAGTACTTC. Translating it yields CASSVERGNYEQYF.

The genes are TRBV12-3 or TRBV12-4 and TRBJ2-1; 8 bases fit TRBD1. The V gene end was trimmed by 1 base and the J gene end by 10 bases; junction bases not matched to a gene: 9. This CDR3 has 15 amino acids. Here the CDR3 DNA reads TGTGCCAGCAGTTTAGGGGACAGGCTATCCTACGAGCAGTTCTTC. Translating gives CASSLGDRLSYEQFF.

This clonotype was counted between two and nine times. The V gene is TRBV6-6, the J gene TRBJ2-7; possible D gene TRBD2, 6 bases. The length of the CDR3 is 14 residues. V lost 2 bases, J lost 3 bases, and 11 bases lay in between. Germline V gene lookup returns CDR1 MNHNY and CDR2 SVGAGI (reference sequence). The CDR3 reads CASSYGGQYYEQYF. The DNA for the CDR3 is TGTGCCAGCAGTTACGGAGGGCAGTACTACGAGCAGTACTTC.

This chain joins TRBV9 and TRBJ2-4; tentatively, D is TRBD1 or TRBD2 (6 bases each). The CDR3 has 14 residues. V shed 0 bases and J shed 6 bases, with 10 bases lying between them. Per the germline V gene, CDR1 is SGDLS and CDR2 is YYNGEE. This CDR3 is CASSVGGGRNIQYF. CDR3 sequence (DNA): TGTGCCAGCAGCGTAGGAGGGGGGCGAAACATTCAGTACTTC. The whole variable domain, remainder taken from reference TRBV9 and TRBJ2-4, is DSGVTQTPKHLITATGQRVTLRCSPRSGDLSVYWYQQSLDQGLQFLIQYYNGEERAKGNILERFSAQQFPDLHSELNLSSLELGDSALYFCASSVGGGRNIQYFGAGTRLSVL.

The chain joins TRBV20-1 to TRBJ1-2, with 8 nucleotides matching TRBD1. This CDR3 contains 17 residues. The ends lost 0 bases at V and 0 bases at J; junction bases unmatched: 9. Germline loops: CDR1 DFQATT, CDR2 SNEGSKA (reference sequence). The DNA of the CDR3 is TGCAGTGCTAGAGATAGGACAGGGCCCGGGGCTAACTATGGCTACACCTTC. Amino acids: CSARDRTGPGANYGYTF.

V and J are TRBV20-1 and TRBJ1-5, with TRBD1 matching over 8 bases. With 0 bases clipped from V and 8 bases from J, the junction kept 24 bases outside the gene matches. The CDR3 has 20 amino acids. Germline CDR1 reads DFQATT; CDR2 reads SNEGSKA (reference sequence). Here the CDR3 DNA reads TGCAGTGCTAGAGATAGTAGGGCAGGGGGCAATAGGGGCTACAAGAAGCCCCAGCATTTT. Translated: CSARDSRAGGNRGYKKPQHF.

This clonotype was seen a few times. V usage is TRBV9 and J usage is TRBJ1-2; D is ambiguous. The V gene's germline CDR1 is SGDLS and CDR2 YYNGEE. V lost 3 bases, J lost 6 bases, and 12 bases lay in between. This CDR3 is 13 amino acids long. The CDR3 protein is CASSGDYRDGYTF. CDR3 coding DNA: TGTGCCAGCAGCGGAGATTACAGAGATGGCTACACCTTC.

The chain recombines TRBV30 with TRBJ1-1; perhaps TRBD1 as D (5 bases). The CDR3 has 12 residues. Germline CDR1 and CDR2: GTSNPN and SVGIG (reference sequence). Trimming removed 5 bases from V and 0 bases from J, with 7 bases in between. The chain's CDR3 is CAWGAMNTEAFF. The DNA for the CDR3 is TGTGCCTGGGGGGCAATGAACACTGAAGCTTTCTTT.

The J gene is TRBJ1-4, the V gene TRBV9, with D possibly TRBD1 on 6 matching bases. V gave up 0 bases and J gave up 3 bases, with 9 bases separating them. CDR3 length: 15 residues. The germline CDR1 and CDR2 sequences are SGDLS and YYNGEE. In DNA, the CDR3 is TGTGCCAGCAGCGTAGTGGGGGCGGCTAATGAAAAACTGTTTTTT. It codes for CASSVVGAANEKLFF.

The chain carries TRBV6-2 or TRBV6-3 and TRBJ2-7, with TRBD1 as a possible D gene (5 bases). The CDR3 runs to 15 residues. CDR1 is MNHEY, CDR2 SVGEGT, per germline. Trimming cost V 0 bases and J 0 bases, with 9 bases left between them. The CDR3 reads CASSYSAGISYEQYF. The CDR3 nucleotides read TGTGCCAGCAGTTACTCGGCAGGGATCTCCTACGAGCAGTACTTC.

This chain links TRBV4-1 with TRBJ1-5, with a possible D match to TRBD1 (6 bases). CDR1 and CDR2 from the germline V gene are MGHRA and YSYEKL. V was cut by 0 bases and J by 4 bases, with 13 bases left in between. This CDR3 region has 16 residues. The CDR3 DNA reads as TGCGCCAGCAGCCAAGATCCACAGGGAGCTAATCAGCCCCAGCATTTT. Its translation is CASSQDPQGANQPQHF.

The CDR3 loop reads CASSSGQKRAETEAFF. DNA of the CDR3: TGTGCCAGCAGCTCCGGACAGAAAAGGGCCGAGACTGAAGCTTTCTTT. The chain recombines TRBV7-9 with TRBJ1-1; maybe TRBD1 (6 bases). CDR1 and CDR2 from the germline V gene are SEHNR and FQNEAQ (reference sequence). The V and J ends lost 4 bases and 5 bases respectively, with 20 bases between them. CDR3 length: 16 amino acids.